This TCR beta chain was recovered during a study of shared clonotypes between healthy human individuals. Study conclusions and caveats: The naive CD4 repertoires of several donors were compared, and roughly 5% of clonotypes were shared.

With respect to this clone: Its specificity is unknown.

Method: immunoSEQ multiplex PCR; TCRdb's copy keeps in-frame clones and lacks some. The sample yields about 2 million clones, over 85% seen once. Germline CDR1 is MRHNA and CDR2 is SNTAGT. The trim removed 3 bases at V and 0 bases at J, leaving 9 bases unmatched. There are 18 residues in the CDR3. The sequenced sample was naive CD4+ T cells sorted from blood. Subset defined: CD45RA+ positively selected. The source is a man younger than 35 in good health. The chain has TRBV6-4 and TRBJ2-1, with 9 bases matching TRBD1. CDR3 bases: TGTGCCAGCAGTGATGACAGGGGGAAGACCAGCTCCTACAATGAGCAGTTCTTC. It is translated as CASSDDRGKTSSYNEQFF.